The T cell receptor (beta chain) under discussion was sequenced for a study of blood T cell repertoires in COVID-19. About the research overall: In each case, the material was cDNA or gDNA derived from T cells, B-cell-depleted T cells, or PBMCs.

This CDR3 is 18 amino acids long. Germline CDR1 LGHDT, CDR2 YNNKEL (reference sequence). V lost 0 bases and J lost 1; bases outside the gene matches: 10. Authors' data handling: Estimation of nucleated cell counts relied on the amplification of reference gene primers. Data came from immunoSEQ multiplex PCR; TCRdb stores just in-frame clones and leaves some out. The V and J calls and clone size are taken from that table; D and trimming were inferred from the DNA. The sample lists about 150,000 clones, roughly 84% occurring once. The receptor was isolated from an older woman with acute or convalescent COVID-19. The specimen sequenced was peripheral blood. The chain employs TRBV3-1 (or the pseudogene TRBV3-2) and TRBJ2-5; 8 bases map to TRBD2. The CDR3 loop reads CASSQDSMERGPQETQYF. The CDR3 bases are TGTGCCAGCAGCCAAGATTCCATGGAGCGGGGGCCCCAAGAGACCCAGTACTTC.